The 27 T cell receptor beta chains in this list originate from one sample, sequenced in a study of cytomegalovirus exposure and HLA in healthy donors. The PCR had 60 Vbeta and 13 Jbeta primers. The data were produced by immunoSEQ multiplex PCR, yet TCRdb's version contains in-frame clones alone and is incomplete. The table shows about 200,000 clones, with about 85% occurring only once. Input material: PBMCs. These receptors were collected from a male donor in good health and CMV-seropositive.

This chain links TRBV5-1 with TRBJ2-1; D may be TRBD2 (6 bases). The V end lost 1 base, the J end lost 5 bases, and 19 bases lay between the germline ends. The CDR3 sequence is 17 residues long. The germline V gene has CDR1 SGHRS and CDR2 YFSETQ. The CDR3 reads CASSLTGLRRGNNEQFF. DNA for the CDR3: TGCGCCAGCAGCTTGACAGGCCTTCGGCGGGGAAACAATGAGCAGTTCTTC.

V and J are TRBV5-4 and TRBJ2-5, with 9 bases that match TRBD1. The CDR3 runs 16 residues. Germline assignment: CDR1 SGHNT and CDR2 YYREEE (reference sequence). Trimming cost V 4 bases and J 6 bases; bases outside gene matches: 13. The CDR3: CASSEPGQGTAKTQYF. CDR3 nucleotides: TGTGCCAGCAGCGAACCGGGACAGGGTACCGCGAAGACCCAGTACTTC.

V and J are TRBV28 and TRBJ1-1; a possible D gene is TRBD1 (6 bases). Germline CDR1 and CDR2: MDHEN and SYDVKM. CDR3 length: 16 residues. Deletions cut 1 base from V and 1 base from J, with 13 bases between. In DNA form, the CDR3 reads TGTGCCAGCAGTTTATACGGGACATTAAGGAACACTGAAGCTTTCTTT. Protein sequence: CASSLYGTLRNTEAFF.

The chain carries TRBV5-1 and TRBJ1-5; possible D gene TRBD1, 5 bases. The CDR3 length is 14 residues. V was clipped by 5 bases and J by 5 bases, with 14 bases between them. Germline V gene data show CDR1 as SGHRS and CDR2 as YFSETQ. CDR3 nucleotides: TGCGCCAGCAGTCTCGATGGGGGGGATCAGCCCCAGCATTTT. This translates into CASSLDGGDQPQHF.

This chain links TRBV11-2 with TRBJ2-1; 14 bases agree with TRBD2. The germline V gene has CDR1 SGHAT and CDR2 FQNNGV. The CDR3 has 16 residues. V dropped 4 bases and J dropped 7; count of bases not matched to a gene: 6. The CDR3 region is CASSSLTSGRVNEQFF. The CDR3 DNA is TGTGCCAGCAGCTCGTTGACTAGCGGGAGGGTGAATGAGCAGTTCTTC.

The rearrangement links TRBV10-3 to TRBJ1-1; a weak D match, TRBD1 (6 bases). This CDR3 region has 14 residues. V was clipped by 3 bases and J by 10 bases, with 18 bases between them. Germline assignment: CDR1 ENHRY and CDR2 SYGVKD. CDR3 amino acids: CAISDSQGNRAAFF. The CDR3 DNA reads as TGTGCCATCAGTGACTCCCAGGGGAATAGGGCAGCTTTCTTT.

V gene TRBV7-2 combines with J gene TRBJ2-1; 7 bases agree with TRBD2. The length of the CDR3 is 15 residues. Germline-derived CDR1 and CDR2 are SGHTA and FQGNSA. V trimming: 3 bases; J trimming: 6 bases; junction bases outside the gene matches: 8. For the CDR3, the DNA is TGTGCCAGCAGCTTTCGGGGACTAACAGTCAATGAGCAGTTCTTC. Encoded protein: CASSFRGLTVNEQFF.

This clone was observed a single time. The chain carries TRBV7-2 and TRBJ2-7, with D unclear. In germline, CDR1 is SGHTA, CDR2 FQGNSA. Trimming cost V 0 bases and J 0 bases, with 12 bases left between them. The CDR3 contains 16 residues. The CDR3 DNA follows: TGTGCCAGCAGCTTAGCTGTCGGCGGATACTCCTACGAGCAGTACTTC. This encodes CASSLAVGGYSYEQYF.

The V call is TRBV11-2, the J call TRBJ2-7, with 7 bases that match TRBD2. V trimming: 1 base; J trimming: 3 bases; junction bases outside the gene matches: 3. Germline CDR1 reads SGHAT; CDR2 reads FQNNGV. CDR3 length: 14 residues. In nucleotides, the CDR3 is TGTGCCAGCAGCTTAGGGGGACTACACTACGAGCAGTACTTC. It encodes CASSLGGLHYEQYF.

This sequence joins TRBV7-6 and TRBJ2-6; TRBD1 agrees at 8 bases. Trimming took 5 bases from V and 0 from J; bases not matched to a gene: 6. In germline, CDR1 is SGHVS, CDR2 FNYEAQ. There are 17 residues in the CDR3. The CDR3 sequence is CASSKGQAISGANVLTF. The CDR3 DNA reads TGTGCCAGCAGCAAGGGACAGGCGATCTCTGGGGCCAACGTCCTGACTTTC. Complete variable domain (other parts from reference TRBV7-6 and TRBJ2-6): GAGVSQSPRYKVTKRGQDVALRCDPISGHVSLYWYRQALGQGPEFLTYFNYEAQQDKSGLPNDRFSAERPEGSISTLTIQRTEQRDSAMYRCASSKGQAISGANVLTFGAGSRLTVL.

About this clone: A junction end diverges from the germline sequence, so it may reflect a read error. The CDR3 loop reads CSVEGGSGADTQYF. The CDR3 bases are TGCAGCGTCGAAGGCGGGAGTGGCGCAGATACGCAGTATTTT. The chain carries TRBV29-1 and TRBJ2-3; 7 nucleotides align to TRBD2. The CDR3 runs to 14 residues. Germline V gives CDR1 SQVTM, CDR2 ANQGSEA.

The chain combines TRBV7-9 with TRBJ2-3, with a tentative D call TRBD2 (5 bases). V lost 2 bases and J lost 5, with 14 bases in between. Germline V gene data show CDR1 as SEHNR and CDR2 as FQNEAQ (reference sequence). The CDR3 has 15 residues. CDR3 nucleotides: TGTGCCAGCAGCTTAAGCGGCCTGGGGAAAGATACGCAGTATTTT. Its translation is CASSLSGLGKDTQYF.

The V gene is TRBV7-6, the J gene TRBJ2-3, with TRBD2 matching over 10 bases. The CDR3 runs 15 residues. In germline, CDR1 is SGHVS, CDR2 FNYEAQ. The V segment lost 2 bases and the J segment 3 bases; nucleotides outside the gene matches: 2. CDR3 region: CASSLQLAGTDTQYF. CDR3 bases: TGTGCCAGCAGCTTACAACTAGCGGGGACAGATACGCAGTATTTT.

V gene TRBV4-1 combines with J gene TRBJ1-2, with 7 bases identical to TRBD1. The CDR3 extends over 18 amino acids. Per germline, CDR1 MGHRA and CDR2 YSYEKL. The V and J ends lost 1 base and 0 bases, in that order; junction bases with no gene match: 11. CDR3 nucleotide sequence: TGCGCCAGCAGCCAAGTTTTTCGGACAGGAGGTACTAACTATGGCTACACCTTC. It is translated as CASSQVFRTGGTNYGYTF.

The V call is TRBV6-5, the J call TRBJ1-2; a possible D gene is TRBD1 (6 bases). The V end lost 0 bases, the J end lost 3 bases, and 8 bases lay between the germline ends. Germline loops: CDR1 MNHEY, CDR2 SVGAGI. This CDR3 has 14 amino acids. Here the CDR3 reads CASSYSRTDYGYTF. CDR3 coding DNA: TGTGCCAGCAGTTACTCCCGGACAGACTATGGCTACACCTTC.

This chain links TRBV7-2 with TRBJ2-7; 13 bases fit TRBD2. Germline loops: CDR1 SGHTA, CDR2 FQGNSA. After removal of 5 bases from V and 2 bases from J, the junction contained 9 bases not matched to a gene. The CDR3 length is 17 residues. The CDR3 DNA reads TGTGCCAGCAGCCGTACTAGCGGGGGGGCCTCTCCCTACGAGCAGTACTTC. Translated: CASSRTSGGASPYEQYF.

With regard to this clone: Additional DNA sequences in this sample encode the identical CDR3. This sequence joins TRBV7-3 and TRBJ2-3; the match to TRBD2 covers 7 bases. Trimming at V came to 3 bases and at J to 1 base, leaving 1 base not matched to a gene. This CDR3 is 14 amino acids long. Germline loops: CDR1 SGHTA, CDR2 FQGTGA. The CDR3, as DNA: TGTGCCAGCAGCTTGCTAGCGGGCACAGATACGCAGTATTTT. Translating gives CASSLLAGTDTQYF.

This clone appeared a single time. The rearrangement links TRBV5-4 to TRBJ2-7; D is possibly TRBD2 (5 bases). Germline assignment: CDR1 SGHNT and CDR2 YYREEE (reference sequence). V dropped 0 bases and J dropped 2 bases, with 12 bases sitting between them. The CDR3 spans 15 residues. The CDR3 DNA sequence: TGTGCCAGCAGCTTGGGACTACCGTCCCCCTACGAGCAGTACTTC. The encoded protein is CASSLGLPSPYEQYF.

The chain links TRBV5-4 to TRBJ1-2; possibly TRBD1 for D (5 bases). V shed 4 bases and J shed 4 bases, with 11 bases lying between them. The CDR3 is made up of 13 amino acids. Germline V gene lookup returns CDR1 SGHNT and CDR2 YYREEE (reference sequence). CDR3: CASSKDGGYGYTF. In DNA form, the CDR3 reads TGTGCCAGCAGCAAGGACGGGGGCTATGGCTACACCTTC.

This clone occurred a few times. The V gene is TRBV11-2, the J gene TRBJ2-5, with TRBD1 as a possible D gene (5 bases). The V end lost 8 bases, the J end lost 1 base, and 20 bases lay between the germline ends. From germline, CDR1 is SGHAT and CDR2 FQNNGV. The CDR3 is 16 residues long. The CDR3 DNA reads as TGTGCCAGCTCTCCACCGGCAGGACACCTCCAAGAGACCCAGTACTTC. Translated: CASSPPAGHLQETQYF.

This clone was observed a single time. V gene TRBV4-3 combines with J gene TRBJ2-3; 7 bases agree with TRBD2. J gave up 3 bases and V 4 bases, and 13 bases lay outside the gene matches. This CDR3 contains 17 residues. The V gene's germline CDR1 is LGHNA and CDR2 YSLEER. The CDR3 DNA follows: TGCGCCAGCAGCCCCGCGGCAGCGGGGAGTCTAACAGATACGCAGTATTTT. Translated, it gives CASSPAAAGSLTDTQYF.

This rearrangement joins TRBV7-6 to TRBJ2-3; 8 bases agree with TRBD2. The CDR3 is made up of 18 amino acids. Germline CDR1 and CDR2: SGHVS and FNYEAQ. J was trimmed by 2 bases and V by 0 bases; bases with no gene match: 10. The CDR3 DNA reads TGTGCCAGCAGCTTAGCGTTTTTAGCGGGGAAAATCACAGATACGCAGTATTTT. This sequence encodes CASSLAFLAGKITDTQYF.

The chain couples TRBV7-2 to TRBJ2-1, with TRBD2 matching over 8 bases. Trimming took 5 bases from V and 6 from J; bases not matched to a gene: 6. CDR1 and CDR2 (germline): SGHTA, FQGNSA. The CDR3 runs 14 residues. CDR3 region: CASSVSGNLNEQFF. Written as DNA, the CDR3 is TGTGCCAGCAGCGTTAGCGGGAATCTCAATGAGCAGTTCTTC.

The CDR3 region has the DNA TGTGCCAGCTCACTGGACTCCGGGACAGGGTATGAGGGCTACACCTTC. It codes for CASSLDSGTGYEGYTF. The rearrangement links TRBV18 to TRBJ1-2; 9 bases agree with TRBD1. This CDR3 contains 16 residues. CDR1 is KGHSH, CDR2 LQKENI, per germline. V was pared by 4 bases and J by 8 bases, with 14 bases of the junction left unmatched.

Here the CDR3 reads CASSVDTVGNTIYF. As DNA, the CDR3 is TGTGCCAGCAGCGTAGATACAGTCGGAAACACCATATATTTT. The rearrangement links TRBV9 to TRBJ1-3; D is unclear. The CDR3 spans 14 residues. Per the germline V gene, CDR1 is SGDLS and CDR2 is YYNGEE. V was pared by 0 bases and J by 4 bases, with 8 bases between.

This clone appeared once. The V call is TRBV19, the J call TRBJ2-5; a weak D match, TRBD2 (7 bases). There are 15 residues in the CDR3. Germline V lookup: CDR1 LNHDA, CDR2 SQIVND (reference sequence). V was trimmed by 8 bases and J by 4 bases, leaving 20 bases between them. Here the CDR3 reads CASGGGRLWGETQYF. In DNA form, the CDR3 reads TGTGCCAGTGGGGGGGGGCGTCTTTGGGGAGAGACCCAGTACTTC.

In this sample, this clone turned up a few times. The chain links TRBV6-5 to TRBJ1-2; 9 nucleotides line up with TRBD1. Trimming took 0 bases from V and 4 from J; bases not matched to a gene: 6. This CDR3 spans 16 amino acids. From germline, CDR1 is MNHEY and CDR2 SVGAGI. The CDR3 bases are TGTGCCAGCAGTTACTCCCCGACAGGGGGAGGCTATGGCTACACCTTC. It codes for CASSYSPTGGGYGYTF.